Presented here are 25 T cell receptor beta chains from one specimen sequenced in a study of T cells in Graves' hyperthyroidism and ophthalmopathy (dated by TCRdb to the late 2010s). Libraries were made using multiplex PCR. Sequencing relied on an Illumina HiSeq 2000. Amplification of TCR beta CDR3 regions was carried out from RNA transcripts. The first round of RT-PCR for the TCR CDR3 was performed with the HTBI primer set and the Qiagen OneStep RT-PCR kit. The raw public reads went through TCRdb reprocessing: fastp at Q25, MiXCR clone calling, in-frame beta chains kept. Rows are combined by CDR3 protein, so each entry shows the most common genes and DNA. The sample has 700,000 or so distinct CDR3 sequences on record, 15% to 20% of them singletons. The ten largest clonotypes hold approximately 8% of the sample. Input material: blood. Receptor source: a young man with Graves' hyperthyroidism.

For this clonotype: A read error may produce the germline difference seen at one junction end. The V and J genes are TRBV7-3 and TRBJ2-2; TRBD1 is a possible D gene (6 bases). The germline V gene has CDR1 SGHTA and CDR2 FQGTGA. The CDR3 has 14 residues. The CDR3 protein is CASSSDRNTEELFF. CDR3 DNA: TGTGCCAGCAGCTCGGACAGAAACACCGAGGAGCTGTTTTTT. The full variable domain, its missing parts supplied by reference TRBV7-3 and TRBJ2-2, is GAGVSQTPSNKVTEKGKYVELRCDPISGHTALYWYRQSLGQGPEFLIYFQGTGAADDSGLPNDRFFAVRPEGSVSTLKIQRTERGDSAVYLCASSSDRNTEELFFGEGSRLTVL.

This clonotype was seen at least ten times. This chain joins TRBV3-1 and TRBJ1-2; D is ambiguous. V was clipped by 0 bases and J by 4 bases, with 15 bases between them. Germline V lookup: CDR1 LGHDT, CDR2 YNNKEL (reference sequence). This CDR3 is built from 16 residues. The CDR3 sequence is CASSQEYTSPGYGYTF. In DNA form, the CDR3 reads TGTGCCAGCAGCCAAGAGTACACCTCGCCGGGCTATGGCTACACCTTC.

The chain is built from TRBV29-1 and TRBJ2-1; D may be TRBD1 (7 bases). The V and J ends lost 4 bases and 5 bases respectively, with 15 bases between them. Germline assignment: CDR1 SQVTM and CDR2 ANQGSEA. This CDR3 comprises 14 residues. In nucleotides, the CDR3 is TGCAGCGTTGCCAGGGGGGCGCTAAACAATGAGCAGTTCTTC. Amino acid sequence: CSVARGALNNEQFF.

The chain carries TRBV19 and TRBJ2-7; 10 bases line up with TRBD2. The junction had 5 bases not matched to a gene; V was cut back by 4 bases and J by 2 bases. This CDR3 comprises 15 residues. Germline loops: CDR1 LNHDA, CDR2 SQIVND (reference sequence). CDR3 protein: CASSTGLAVAYEQYF. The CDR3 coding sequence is TGTGCCAGTAGTACAGGACTAGCGGTAGCCTACGAGCAGTACTTC.

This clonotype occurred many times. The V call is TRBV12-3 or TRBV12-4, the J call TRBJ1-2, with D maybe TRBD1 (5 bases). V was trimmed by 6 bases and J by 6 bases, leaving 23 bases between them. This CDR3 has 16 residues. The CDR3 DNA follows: TGTGCCAGCAGCTATCAAAGGGCGGGGGGGAAGGATGGCTACACCTTC. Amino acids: CASSYQRAGGKDGYTF.

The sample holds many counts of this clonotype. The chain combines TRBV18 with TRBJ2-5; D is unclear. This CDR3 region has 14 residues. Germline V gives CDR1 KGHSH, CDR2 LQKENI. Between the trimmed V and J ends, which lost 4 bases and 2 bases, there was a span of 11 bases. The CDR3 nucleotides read TGTGCCAGCTCACTTAGGGCAACTCAAGAGACCCAGTACTTC. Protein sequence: CASSLRATQETQYF.

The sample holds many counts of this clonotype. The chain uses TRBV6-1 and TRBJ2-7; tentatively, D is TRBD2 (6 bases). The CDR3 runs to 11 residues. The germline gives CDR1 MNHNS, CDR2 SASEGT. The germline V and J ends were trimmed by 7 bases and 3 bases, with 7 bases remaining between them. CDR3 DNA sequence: TGTGCCAGCAAGACTAGCTACGAGCAGTACTTC. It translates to CASKTSYEQYF.

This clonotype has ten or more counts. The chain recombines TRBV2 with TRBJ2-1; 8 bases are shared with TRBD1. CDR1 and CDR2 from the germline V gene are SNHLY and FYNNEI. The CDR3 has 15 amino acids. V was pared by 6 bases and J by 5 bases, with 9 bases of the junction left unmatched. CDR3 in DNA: TGTGCCAGCAGCCCGGGACAGGCCCGGAACAATGAGCAGTTCTTC. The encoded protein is CASSPGQARNNEQFF.

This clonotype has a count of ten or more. CDR3 sequence: CSARDRNTLSNQPQHF. The DNA for the CDR3 is TGCAGTGCTAGAGATCGGAACACCCTTAGCAATCAGCCCCAGCATTTT. The gene calls are TRBV20-1 and TRBJ1-5, with D hard to call. Germline CDR1 reads DFQATT; CDR2 reads SNEGSKA (reference sequence). V was trimmed by 0 bases and J by 0 bases, leaving 12 bases between them. CDR3 length: 16 amino acids.

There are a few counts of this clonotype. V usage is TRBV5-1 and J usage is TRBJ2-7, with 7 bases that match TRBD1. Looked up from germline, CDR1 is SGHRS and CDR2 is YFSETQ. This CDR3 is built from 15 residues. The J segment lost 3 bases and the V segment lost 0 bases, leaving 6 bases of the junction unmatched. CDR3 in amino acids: CASSLAGTAYYEQYF. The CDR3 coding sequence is TGCGCCAGCAGCTTGGCCGGGACAGCATACTACGAGCAGTACTTC.

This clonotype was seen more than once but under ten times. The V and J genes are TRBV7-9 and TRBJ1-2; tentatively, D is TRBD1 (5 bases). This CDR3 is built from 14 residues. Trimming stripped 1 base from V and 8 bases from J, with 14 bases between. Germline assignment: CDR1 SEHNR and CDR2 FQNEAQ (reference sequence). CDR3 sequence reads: CASSLVGRGDGYTF. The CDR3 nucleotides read TGTGCCAGCAGCTTAGTTGGACGCGGGGACGGCTACACCTTC. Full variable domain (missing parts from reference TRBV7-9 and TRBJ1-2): DTGVSQNPRHKITKRGQNVTFRCDPISEHNRLYWYRQTLGQGPEFLTYFQNEAQLEKSRLLSDRFSAERPKGSFSTLEIQRTEQGDSAMYLCASSLVGRGDGYTFGSGTRLTVV.

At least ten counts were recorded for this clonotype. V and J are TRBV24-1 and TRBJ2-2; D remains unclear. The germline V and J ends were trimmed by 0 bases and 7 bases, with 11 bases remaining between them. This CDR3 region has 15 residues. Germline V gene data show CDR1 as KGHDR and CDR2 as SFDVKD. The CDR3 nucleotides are TGTGCCACCAGTGATTTGCGCTCCAGCAACGGGGAGCTGTTTTTT. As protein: CATSDLRSSNGELFF.

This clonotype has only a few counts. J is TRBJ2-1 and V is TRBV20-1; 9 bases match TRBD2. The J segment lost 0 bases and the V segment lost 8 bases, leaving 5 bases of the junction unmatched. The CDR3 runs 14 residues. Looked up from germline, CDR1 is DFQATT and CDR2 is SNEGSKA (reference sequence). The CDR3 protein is CSPVAGDSYNEQFF. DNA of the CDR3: TGCAGTCCCGTAGCGGGGGACTCCTACAATGAGCAGTTCTTC.

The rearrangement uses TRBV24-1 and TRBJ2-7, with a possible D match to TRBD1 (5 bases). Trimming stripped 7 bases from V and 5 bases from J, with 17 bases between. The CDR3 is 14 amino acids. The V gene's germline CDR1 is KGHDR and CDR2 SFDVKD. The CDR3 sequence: CATRGQGSSDEQYF. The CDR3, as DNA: TGTGCCACCAGGGGGCAGGGATCATCGGACGAGCAGTACTTC.

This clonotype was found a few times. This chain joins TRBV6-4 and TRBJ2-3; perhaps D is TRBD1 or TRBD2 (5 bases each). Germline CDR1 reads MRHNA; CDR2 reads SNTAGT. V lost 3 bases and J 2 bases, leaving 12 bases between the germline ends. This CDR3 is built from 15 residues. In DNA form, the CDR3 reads TGTGCCAGCAGTGAAGGGACCGTCGCCACAGATACGCAGTATTTT. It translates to CASSEGTVATDTQYF.

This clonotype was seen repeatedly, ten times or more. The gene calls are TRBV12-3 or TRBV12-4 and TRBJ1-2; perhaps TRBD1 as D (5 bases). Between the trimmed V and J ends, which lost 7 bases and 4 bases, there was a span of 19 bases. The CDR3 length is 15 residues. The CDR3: CASTRWVGGGYGYTF. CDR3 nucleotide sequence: TGTGCCAGCACCCGATGGGTCGGGGGAGGCTATGGCTACACCTTC.

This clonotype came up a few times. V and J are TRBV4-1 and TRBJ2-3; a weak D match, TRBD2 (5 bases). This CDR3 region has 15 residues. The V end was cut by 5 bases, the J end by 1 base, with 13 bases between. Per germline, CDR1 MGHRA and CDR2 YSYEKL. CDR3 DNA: TGCGCCAGCAGCTACGAGGGAACAGGCACAGATACGCAGTATTTT. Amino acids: CASSYEGTGTDTQYF.

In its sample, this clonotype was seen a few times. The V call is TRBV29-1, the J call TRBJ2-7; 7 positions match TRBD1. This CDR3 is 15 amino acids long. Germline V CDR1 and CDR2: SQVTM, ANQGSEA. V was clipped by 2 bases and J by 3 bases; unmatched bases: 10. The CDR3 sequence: CSVEIVLGQYYEQYF. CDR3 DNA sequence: TGCAGCGTTGAAATCGTGCTGGGACAGTACTACGAGCAGTACTTC.

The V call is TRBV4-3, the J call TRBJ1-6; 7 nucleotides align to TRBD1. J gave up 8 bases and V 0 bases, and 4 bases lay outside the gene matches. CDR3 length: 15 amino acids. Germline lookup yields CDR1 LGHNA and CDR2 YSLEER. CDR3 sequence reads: CASSQDTGVDSPLHF. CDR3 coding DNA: TGCGCCAGCAGCCAAGATACAGGGGTGGATTCACCCCTCCACTTT.

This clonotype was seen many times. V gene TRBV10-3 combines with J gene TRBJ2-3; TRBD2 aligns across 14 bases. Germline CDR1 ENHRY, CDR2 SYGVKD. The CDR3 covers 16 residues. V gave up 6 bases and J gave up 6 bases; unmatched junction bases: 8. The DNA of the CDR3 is TGTGCCATCAGGCCGGGACTAGCGGGAGATTCGGATACGCAGTATTTT. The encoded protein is CAIRPGLAGDSDTQYF.

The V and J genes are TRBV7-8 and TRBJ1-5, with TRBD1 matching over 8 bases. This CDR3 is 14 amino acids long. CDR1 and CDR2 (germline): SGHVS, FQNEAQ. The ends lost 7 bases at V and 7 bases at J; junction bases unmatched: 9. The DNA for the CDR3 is TGTGCCAGCACAAATGACAGGGGCGGGCAGCCCCAGCATTTT. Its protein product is CASTNDRGGQPQHF.

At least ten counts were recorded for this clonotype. CDR3 in amino acids: CASSLQGITSPLHF. The CDR3 region has the DNA TGTGCCAGCAGTTTGCAGGGGATAACATCACCCCTCCACTTT. This chain uses TRBV28 with TRBJ1-6; perhaps TRBD1 as D (6 bases). V was shortened by 3 bases and J by 10 bases, with 13 bases between the two germline ends. There are 14 residues in the CDR3. The germline CDR1 and CDR2 sequences are MDHEN and SYDVKM.

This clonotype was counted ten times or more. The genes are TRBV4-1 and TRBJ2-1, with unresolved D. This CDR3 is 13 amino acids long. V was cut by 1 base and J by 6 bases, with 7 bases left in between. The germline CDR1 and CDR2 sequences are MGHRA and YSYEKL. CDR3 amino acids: CASSQAGSNEQFF. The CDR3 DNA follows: TGCGCCAGCAGCCAAGCAGGATCCAATGAGCAGTTCTTC.

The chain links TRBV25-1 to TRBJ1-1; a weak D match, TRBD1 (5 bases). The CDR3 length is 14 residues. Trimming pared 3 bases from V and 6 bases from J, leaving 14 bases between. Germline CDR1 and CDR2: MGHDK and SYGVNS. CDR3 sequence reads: CASSEDNREAEAFF. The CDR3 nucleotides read TGTGCCAGCAGTGAGGACAACCGGGAGGCTGAAGCTTTCTTT. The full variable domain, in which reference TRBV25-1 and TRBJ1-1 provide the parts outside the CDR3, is EADIYQTPRYLVIGTGKKITLECSQTMGHDKMYWYQQDPGMELHLIHYSYGVNSTEKGDLSSESTVSRIRTEHFPLTLESARPSHTSQYLCASSEDNREAEAFFGQGTRLTVV.

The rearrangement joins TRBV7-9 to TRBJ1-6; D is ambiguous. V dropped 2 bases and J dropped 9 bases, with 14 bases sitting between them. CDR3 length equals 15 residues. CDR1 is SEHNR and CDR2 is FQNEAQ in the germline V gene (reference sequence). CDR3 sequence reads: CASSLSLAKISPLHF. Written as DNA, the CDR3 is TGTGCCAGCAGCTTATCCTTGGCAAAGATTTCACCCCTCCACTTT.